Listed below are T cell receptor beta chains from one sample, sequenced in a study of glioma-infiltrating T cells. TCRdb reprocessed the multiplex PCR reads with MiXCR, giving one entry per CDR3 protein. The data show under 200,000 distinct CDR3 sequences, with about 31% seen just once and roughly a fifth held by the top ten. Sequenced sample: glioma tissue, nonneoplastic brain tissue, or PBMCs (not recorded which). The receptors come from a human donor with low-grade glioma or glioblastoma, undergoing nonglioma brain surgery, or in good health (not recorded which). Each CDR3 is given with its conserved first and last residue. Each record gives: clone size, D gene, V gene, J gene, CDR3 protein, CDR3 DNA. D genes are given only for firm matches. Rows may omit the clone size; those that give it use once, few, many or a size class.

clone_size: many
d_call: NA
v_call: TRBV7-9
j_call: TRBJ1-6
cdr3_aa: CASSLGQVNSPLHF
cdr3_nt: TGTGCCAGCAGCTTAGGCCAAGTAAATTCACCCCTCCACTTT

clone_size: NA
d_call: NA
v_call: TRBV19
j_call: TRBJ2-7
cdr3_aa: CATRGTYEQYF
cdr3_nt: TGTGCCACTAGGGGGACCTACGAGCAGTACTTC

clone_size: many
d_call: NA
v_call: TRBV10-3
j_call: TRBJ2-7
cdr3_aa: CAISDGTGDYEQYF
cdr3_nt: TGTGCCATCAGTGACGGGACGGGAGACTACGAGCAGTACTTC

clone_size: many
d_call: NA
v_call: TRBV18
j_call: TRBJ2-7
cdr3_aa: CASSPNSIASYEQYF
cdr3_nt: TGTGCCAGCTCACCCAACAGTATAGCATCCTACGAGCAGTACTTC

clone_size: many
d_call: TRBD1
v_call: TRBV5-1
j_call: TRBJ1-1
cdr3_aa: CASRFAPGQMNTEAFF
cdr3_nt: TGCGCCAGCAGATTTGCCCCGGGACAGATGAACACTGAAGCTTTCTTT

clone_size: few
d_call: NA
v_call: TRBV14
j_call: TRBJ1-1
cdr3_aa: CASSQGSGPEAFF
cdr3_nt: TGTGCCAGCAGCCAAGGATCGGGTCCTGAAGCTTTCTTT

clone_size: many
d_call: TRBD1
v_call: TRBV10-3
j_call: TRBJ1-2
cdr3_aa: CAIRSRDSEPNYGYTF
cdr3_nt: TGTGCCATCAGATCCCGGGACAGCGAACCTAACTATGGCTACACCTTC

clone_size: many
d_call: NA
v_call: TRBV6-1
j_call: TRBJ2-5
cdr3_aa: CASRATVQETQYF
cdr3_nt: TGTGCCAGCAGGGCGACAGTTCAAGAGACCCAGTACTTC

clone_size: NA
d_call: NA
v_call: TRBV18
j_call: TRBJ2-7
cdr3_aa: CASSASRRASYEQYF
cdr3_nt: TGTGCCAGCTCAGCTAGCAGGAGGGCCTCCTACGAGCAGTACTTC

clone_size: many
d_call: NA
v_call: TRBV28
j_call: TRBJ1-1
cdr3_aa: CAINGMRYTEAFF
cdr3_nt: TGTGCCATAAACGGGATGAGGTACACTGAAGCTTTCTTT

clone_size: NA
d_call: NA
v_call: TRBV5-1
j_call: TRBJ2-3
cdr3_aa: CASSSTDLRDTQYF
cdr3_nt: TGCGCCAGCAGCTCAACGGACCTAAGGGATACGCAGTATTTT

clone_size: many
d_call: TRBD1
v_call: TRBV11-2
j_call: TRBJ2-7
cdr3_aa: CASSPSGQAYEQYF
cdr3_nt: TGTGCCAGCAGCCCATCGGGACAGGCCTACGAGCAGTACTTC

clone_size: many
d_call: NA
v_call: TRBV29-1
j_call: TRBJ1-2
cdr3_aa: CSVEDLRVGGYTF
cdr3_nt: TGCAGCGTTGAAGATCTTCGGGTGGGTGGCTACACCTTC

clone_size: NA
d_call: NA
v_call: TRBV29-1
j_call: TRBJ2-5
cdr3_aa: CSVPGPQETQYF
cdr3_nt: TGCAGCGTCCCCGGTCCCCAAGAGACCCAGTACTTC

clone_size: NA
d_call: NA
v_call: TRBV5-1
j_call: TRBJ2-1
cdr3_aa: CASSSARAYNEQFF
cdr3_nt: TGCGCCAGCAGCTCAGCCAGAGCATACAATGAGCAGTTCTTC

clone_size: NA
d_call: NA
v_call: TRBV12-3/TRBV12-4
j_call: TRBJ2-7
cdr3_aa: CASSPARTTRYEQYF
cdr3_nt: TGTGCCAGCAGTCCCGCCAGGACTACCCGATACGAGCAGTACTTC

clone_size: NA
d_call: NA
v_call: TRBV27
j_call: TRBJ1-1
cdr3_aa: CASRPMRGWRNTEAFF
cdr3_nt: TGTGCAAGCAGACCGATGCGGGGGTGGAGGAACACTGAAGCTTTCTTT

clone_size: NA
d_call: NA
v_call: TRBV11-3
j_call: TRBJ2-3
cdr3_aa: CASSTGVRGRSTDTQYF
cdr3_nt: TGTGCCAGCAGCACCGGAGTTAGGGGAAGAAGCACAGATACGCAGTATTTT

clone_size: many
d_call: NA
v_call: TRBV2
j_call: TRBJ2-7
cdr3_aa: CASRPDTSGEQYF
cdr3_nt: TGTGCCAGCAGACCAGACACCTCCGGCGAGCAGTACTTC

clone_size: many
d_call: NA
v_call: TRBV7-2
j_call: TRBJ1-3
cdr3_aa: CASSLPRRGGNTIYF
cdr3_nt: TGTGCCAGCAGCCTCCCAAGGCGTGGAGGAAACACCATATATTTT

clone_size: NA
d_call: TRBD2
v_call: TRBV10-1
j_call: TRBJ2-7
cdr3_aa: CASTTGLEGSYEQYF
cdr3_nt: TGCGCCAGCACAACGGGACTAGAGGGTTCCTACGAGCAGTACTTC

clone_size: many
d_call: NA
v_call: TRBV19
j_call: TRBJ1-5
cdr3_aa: CASSMSGLGNQPQHF
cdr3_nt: TGTGCCAGTAGTATGTCTGGGTTGGGCAATCAGCCCCAGCATTTT

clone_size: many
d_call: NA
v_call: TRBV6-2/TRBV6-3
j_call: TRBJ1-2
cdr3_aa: CASSYSIGQANTF
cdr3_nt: TGTGCCAGCAGTTATTCAATCGGGCAGGCGAACACCTTC

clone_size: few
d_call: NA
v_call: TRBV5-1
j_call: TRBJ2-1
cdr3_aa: CASSLTSRSSYNEQFF
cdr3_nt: TGCGCCAGCAGCTTGACTAGCCGGAGCTCCTACAATGAGCAGTTCTTC

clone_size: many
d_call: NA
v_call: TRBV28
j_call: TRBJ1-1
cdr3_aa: CASSLPGDVTEAFF
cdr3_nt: TGTGCCAGCAGTTTGCCAGGGGATGTCACTGAAGCTTTCTTT

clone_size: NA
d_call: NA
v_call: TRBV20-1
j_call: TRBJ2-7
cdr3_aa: CSLLARGSYEHSF
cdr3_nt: TGCAGTTTACTAGCCCGAGGTTCCTACGAGCATTCCTTC

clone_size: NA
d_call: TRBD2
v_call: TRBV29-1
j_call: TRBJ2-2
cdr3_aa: CSGSGVANTGELFF
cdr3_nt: TGCAGCGGAAGCGGGGTCGCGAACACCGGGGAGCTGTTTTTT

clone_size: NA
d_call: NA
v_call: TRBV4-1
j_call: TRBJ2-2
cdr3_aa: CASSLDFLADTGELFF
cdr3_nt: TGCGCCAGCAGCCTAGACTTTCTAGCTGACACCGGGGAGCTGTTTTTT

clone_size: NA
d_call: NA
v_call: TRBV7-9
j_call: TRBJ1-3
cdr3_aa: CASSPMVSSGNTIYF
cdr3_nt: TGTGCCAGCAGCCCGATGGTGAGCTCTGGAAACACCATATATTTT

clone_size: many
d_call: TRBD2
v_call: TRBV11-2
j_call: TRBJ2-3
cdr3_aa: CASRRGATDTQYF
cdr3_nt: TGTGCCAGCAGGCGGGGGGCCACAGATACGCAGTATTTT

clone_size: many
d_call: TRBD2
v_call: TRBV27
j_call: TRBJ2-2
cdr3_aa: CASSFAGGGRELFF
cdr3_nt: TGTGCCAGCAGTTTTGCGGGAGGCGGCCGGGAGCTGTTTTTT

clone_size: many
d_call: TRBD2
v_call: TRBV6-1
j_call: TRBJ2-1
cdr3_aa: CASSFLSGTDYNEQFF
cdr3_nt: TGTGCCAGCAGTTTTCTTAGCGGGACCGACTACAATGAGCAGTTCTTC

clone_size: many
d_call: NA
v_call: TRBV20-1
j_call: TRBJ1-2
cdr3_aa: CSARDSLNYGYTF
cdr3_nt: TGCAGTGCTAGAGATAGCCTTAACTATGGCTACACCTTC

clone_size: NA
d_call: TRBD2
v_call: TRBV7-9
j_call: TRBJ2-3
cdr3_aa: CASSLVVTSATDTQYF
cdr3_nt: TGTGCCAGCAGCTTAGTTGTGACTAGCGCCACAGATACGCAGTATTTT

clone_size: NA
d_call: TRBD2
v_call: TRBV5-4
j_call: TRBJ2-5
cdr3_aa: CASSPRLAGQETQYF
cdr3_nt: TGTGCCAGCAGCCCCAGACTAGCGGGACAAGAGACCCAGTACTTC

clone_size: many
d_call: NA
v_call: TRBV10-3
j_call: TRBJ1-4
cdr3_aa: CAISETEKLFF
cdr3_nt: TGTGCCATCAGTGAGACTGAAAAACTGTTTTTT

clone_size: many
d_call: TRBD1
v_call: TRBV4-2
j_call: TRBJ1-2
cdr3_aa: CASSQETDRGYGYTF
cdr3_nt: TGTGCCAGCAGCCAAGAAACTGACAGGGGCTATGGCTACACCTTC

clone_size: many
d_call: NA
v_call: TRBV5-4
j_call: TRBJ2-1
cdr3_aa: CASSLAGQSYNEQFF
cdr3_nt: TGTGCCAGCAGCTTAGCGGGACAATCCTACAATGAGCAGTTCTTC

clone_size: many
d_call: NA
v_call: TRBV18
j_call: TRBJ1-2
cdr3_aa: CASSPTTEPYGYTF
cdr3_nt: TGTGCCAGCTCACCAACCACAGAGCCCTATGGCTACACCTTC

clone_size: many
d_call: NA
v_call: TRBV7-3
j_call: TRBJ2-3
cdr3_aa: CASTSGPTDTQYF
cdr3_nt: TGTGCCAGCACCTCGGGACCGACAGATACGCAGTATTTT

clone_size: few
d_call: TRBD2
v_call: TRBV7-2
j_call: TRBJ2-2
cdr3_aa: CASSLLELAGNTGELFF
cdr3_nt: TGTGCCAGCAGCTTACTCGAACTAGCGGGGAACACCGGGGAGCTGTTTTTT

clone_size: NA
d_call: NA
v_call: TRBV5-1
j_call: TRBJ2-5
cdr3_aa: CASSIQEAQYF
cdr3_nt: TGCGCCAGCAGCATCCAAGAGGCCCAGTACTTC

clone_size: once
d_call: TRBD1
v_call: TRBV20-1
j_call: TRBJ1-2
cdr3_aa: CSAHYRGDVNYVYIF
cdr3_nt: TGCAGTGCTCATTACAGGGGCGACGTCAACTATGTCTACATCTTC

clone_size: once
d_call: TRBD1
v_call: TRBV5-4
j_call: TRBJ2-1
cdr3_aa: CASSTRGQDYNEQFF
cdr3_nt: TGTGCCAGCAGCACGCGGGGACAGGACTACAATGAGCAGTTCTTC

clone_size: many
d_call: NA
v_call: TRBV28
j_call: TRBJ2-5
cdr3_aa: CASTRSHPQETQYF
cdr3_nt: TGTGCCAGCACGCGTAGCCACCCCCAAGAGACCCAGTACTTC

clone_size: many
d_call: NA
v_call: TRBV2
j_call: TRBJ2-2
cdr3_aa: CASRTTHTGELFF
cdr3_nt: TGTGCCAGCAGGACTACACACACCGGGGAGCTGTTTTTT

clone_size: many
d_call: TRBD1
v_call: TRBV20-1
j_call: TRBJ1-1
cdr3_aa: CSAEDRGLTEAFF
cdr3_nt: TGCAGTGCAGAGGACAGGGGGCTCACTGAAGCTTTCTTT

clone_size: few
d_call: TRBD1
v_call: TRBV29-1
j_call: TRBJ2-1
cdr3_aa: CSVEAQTGEVMNEQFF
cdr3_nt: TGCAGCGTTGAAGCCCAGACAGGGGAGGTGATGAATGAGCAGTTCTTC

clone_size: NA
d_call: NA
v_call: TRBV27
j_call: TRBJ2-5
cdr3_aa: CASSLGGKGRGKERTQYF
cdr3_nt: TGTGCCAGCAGTTTGGGGGGGAAGGGGAGGGGGAAGGAGCGGACCCAGTACTTC

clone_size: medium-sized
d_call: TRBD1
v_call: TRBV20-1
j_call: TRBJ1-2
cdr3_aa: CSATFTGGYGYTF
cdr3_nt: TGCAGTGCTACCTTCACAGGGGGCTATGGCTACACCTTC

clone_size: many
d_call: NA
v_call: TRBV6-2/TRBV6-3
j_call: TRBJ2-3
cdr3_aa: CASSYLGTSTDTQYF
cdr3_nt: TGTGCCAGCAGTTACTTGGGAACTAGCACAGATACGCAGTATTTT

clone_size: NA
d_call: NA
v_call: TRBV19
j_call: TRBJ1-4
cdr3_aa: CASSLGSTNEKLFF
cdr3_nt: TGTGCCAGTAGCCTAGGCTCAACTAATGAAAAACTGTTTTTT